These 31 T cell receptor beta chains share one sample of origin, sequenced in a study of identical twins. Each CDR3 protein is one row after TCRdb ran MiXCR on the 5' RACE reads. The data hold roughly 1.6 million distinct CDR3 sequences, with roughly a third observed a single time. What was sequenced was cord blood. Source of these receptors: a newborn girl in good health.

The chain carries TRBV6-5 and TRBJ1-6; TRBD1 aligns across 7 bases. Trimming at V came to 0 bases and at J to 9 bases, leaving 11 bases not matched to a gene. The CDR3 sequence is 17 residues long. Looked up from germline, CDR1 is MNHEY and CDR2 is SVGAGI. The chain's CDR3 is CASSYSRDGQVISPLHF. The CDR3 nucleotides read TGTGCCAGCAGTTACTCGAGAGACGGACAGGTGATTTCACCCCTCCACTTT.

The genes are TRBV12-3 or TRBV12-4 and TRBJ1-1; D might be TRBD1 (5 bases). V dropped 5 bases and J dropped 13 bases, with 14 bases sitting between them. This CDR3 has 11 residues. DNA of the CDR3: TGTGCCAGCAGTCCCTCCGGACACCGTTTCTTT. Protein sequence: CASSPSGHRFF.

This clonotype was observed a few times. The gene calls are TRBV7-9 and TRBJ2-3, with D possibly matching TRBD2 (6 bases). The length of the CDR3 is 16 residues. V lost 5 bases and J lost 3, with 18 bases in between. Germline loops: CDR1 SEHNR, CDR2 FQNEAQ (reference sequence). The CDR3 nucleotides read TGTGCCAGCAGCCCTCCTGGGGGGAGTGGAACAGATACGCAGTATTTT. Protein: CASSPPGGSGTDTQYF.

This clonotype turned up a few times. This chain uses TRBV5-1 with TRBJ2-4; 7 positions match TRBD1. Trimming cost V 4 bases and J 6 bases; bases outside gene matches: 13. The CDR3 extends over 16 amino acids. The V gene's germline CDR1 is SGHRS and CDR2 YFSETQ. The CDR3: CASSGWPRGLGNIQYF. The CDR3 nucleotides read TGCGCCAGCAGCGGTTGGCCAAGGGGGCTAGGAAACATTCAGTACTTC.

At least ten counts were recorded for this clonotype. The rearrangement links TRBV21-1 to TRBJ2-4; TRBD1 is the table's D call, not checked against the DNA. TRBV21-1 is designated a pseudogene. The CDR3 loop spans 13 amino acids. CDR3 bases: TGTGCCAGCAGCAAAGAGACAGGGAACATTCAGTACTTC. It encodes CASSKETGNIQYF.

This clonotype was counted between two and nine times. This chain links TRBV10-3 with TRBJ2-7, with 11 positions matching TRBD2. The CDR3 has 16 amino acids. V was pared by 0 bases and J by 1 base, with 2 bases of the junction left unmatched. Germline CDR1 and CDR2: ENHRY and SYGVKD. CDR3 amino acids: CAISESASGRSYEQYF. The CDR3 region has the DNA TGTGCCATCAGTGAGTCAGCTAGCGGGAGGTCCTACGAGCAGTACTTC.

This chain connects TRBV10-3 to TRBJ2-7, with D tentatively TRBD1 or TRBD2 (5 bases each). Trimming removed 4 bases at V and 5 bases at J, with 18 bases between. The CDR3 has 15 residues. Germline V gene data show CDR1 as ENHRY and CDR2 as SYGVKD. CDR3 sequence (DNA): TGTGCCATCAGTGGACATATGGGACCCGCCAACGAGCAGTACTTC. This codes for CAISGHMGPANEQYF.

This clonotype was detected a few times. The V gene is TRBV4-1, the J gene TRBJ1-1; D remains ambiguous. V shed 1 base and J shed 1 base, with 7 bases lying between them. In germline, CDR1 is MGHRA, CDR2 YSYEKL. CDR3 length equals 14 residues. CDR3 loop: CASSQGKANTEAFF. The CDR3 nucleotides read TGCGCCAGCAGCCAAGGGAAGGCGAACACTGAAGCTTTCTTT.

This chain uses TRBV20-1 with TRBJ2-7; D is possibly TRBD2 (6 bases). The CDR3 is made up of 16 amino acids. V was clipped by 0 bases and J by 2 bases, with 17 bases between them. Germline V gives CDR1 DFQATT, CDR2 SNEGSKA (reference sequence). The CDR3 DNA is TGCAGTGCTAGAGACCCCGGAGGCAGGACTACCTACGAGCAGTACTTC. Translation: CSARDPGGRTTYEQYF.

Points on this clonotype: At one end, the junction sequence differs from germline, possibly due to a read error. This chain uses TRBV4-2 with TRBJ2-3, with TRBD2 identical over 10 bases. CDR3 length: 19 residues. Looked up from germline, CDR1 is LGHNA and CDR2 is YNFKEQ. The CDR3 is CASGQGGAGGPLRTDTQYF. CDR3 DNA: TGTGCCAGCGGCCAAGGCGGAGCGGGGGGGCCTTTACGGACAGATACGCAGTATTTT.

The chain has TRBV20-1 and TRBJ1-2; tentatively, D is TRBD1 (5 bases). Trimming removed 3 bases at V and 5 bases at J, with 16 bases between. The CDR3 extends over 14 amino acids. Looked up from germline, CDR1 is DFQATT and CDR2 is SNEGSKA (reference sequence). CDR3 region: CSASDSGRAYGYTF. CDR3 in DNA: TGCAGTGCTAGTGACTCAGGCAGGGCGTATGGCTACACCTTC.

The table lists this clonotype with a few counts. This CDR3 reads CAISESGTFYGELFF. The CDR3 region has the DNA TGTGCCATCAGTGAGTCCGGGACCTTCTACGGGGAGCTGTTTTTT. The chain combines TRBV10-3 with TRBJ2-2; perhaps D is TRBD1 or TRBD2 (5 bases each). Germline-derived CDR1 and CDR2 are ENHRY and SYGVKD. The CDR3 has 15 residues. Trimming pared 0 bases from V and 7 bases from J, leaving 12 bases between.

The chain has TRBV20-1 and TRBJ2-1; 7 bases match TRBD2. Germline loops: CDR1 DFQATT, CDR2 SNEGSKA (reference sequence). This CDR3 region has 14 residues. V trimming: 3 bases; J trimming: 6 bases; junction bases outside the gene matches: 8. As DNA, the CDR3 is TGCAGTGCTAGGGGACGAGCGGGAATCAATGAGCAGTTCTTC. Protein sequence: CSARGRAGINEQFF.

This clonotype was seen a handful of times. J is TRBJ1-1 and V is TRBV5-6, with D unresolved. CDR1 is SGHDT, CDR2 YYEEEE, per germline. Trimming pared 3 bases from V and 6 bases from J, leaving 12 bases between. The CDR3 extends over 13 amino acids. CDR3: CASSSRGLSEAFF. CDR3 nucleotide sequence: TGTGCCAGCAGCTCGCGAGGTTTGTCTGAAGCTTTCTTT. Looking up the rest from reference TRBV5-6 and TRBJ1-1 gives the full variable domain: DAGVTQSPTHLIKTRGQQVTLRCSPKSGHDTVSWYQQALGQGPQFIFQYYEEEERQRGNFPDRFSGHQFPNYSSELNVNALLLGDSALYLCASSSRGLSEAFFGQGTRLTVV.

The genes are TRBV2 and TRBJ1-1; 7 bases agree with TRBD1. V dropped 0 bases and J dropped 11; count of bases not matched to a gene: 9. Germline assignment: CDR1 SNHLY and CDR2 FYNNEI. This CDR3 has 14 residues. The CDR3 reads CASSEAVGGDWAFF. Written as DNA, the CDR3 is TGTGCCAGCAGTGAAGCCGTAGGGGGCGATTGGGCTTTCTTT.

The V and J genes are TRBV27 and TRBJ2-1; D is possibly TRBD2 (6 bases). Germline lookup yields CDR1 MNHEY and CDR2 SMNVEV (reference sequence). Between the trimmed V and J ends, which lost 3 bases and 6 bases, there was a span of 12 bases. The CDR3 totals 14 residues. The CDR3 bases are TGTGCCAGCAGTTTGAGCGGGCGCCCCAATGAGCAGTTCTTC. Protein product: CASSLSGRPNEQFF.

DNA for the CDR3: TGTGCCTGGGCCGACAGCACTGAAGCTTTCTTT. Protein product: CAWADSTEAFF. The chain couples TRBV30 to TRBJ1-1, with D possibly being TRBD1 (5 bases). This CDR3 comprises 11 residues. Trimming stripped 5 bases from V and 4 bases from J, with 8 bases between. In germline, CDR1 is GTSNPN, CDR2 SVGIG (reference sequence).

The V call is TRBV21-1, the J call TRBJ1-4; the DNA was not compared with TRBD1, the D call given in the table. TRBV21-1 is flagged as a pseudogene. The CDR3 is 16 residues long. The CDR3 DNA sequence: TGTGCCAGCAGCAAAGAAGTCGGACAGGAGAATGAAAAACTGTTTTTT. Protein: CASSKEVGQENEKLFF.

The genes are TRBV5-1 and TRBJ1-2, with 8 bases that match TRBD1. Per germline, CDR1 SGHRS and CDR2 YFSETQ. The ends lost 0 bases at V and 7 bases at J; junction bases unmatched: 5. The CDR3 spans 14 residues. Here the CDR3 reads CASSLAGQVFGYTF. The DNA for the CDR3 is TGCGCCAGCAGCTTGGCGGGACAGGTGTTTGGCTACACCTTC.

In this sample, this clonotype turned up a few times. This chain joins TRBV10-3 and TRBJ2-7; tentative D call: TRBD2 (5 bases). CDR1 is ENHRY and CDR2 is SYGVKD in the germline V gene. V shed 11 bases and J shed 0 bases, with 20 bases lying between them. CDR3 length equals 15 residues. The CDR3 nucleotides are TGTGCCGCGGTTCCTAGCCCCAACACCTCCTACGAGCAGTACTTC. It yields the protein CAAVPSPNTSYEQYF.

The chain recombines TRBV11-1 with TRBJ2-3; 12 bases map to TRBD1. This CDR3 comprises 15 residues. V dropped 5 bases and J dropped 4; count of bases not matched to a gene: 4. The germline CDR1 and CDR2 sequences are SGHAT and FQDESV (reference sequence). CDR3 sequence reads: CASSRDRGRSDTQYF. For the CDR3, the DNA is TGTGCCAGCAGCCGGGACAGGGGGCGATCAGATACGCAGTATTTT.

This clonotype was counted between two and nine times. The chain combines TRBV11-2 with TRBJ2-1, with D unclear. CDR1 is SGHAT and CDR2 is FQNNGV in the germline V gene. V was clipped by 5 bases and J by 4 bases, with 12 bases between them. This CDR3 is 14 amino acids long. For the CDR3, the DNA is TGTGCCAGCAGCCCCCCGGACGTTTACAATGAGCAGTTCTTC. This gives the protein CASSPPDVYNEQFF.

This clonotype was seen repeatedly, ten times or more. DNA for the CDR3: TGTGCCAGCAGTTGGACAGGGCGGTATGGCTACACCTTC. This translates into CASSWTGRYGYTF. The chain uses TRBV27 and TRBJ1-2; the match to TRBD1 covers 8 bases. V shed 4 bases, J shed 5 bases, and the junction held 3 bases outside the gene matches. This CDR3 region has 13 residues. Per germline, CDR1 MNHEY and CDR2 SMNVEV (reference sequence).

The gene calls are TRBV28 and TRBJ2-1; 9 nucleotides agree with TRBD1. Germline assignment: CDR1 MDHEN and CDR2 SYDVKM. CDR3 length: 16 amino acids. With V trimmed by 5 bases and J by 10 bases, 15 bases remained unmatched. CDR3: CASSTEQGARGYEQFF. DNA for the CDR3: TGTGCCAGCAGTACCGAACAGGGGGCGCGAGGCTACGAGCAGTTCTTC.

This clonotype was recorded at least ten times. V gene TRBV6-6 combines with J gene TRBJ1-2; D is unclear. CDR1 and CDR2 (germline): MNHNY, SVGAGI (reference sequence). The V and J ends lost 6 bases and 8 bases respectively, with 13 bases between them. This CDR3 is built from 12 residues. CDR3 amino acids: CASSGGCKGYTF. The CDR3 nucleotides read TGTGCCAGCAGCGGCGGGTGTAAAGGCTACACCTTC.

In DNA form, the CDR3 reads TGCAGTGCTAGCTTTAGCGACCCATACAATGAGCAGTACTTC. Amino acids: CSASFSDPYNEQYF. V gene TRBV20-1 combines with J gene TRBJ2-5, with a tentative D call TRBD2 (5 bases). Germline V gene lookup returns CDR1 DFQATT and CDR2 SNEGSKA (reference sequence). Trimming pared 3 bases from V and 11 bases from J, leaving 22 bases between. This CDR3 is 14 amino acids long.

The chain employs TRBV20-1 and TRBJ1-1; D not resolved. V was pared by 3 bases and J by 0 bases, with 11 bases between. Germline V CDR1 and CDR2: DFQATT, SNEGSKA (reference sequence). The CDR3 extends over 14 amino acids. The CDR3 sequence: CSASLAGLNTEAFF. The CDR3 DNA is TGCAGTGCTAGCCTGGCGGGGTTGAACACTGAAGCTTTCTTT.

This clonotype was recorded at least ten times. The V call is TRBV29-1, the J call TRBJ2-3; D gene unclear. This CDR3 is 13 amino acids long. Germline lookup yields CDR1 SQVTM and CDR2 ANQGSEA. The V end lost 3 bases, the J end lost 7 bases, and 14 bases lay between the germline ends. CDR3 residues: CSVDRRYWNTQYF. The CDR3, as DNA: TGCAGCGTTGACCGACGTTATTGGAATACGCAGTATTTT.

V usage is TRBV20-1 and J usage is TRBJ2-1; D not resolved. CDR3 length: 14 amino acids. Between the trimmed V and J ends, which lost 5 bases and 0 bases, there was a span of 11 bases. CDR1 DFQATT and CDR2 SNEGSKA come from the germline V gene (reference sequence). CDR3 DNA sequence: TGCAGTGCTGTCCCAGAGAGCTCCTACAATGAGCAGTTCTTC. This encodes CSAVPESSYNEQFF.

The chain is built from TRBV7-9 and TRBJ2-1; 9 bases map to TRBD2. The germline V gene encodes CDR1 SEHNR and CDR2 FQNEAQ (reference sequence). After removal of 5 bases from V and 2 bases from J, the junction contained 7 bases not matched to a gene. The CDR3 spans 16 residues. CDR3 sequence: CASSGRAGGPYNEQFF. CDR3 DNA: TGTGCCAGCAGCGGTCGAGCGGGAGGCCCCTACAATGAGCAGTTCTTC.

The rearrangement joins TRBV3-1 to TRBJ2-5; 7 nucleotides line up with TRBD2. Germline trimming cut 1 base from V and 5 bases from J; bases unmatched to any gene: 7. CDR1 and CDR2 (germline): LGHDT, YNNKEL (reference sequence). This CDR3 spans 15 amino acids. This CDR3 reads CASSQGIGLGETQYF. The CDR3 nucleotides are TGTGCCAGCAGCCAAGGAATCGGACTAGGGGAGACCCAGTACTTC.